This T cell receptor beta chain comes out of a study of T-cell reconstitution after alpha-beta-depleted transplantation in children (dated by TCRdb to the mid-2010s). About the investigation overall: The study quantitatively tracked T-cell immune reconstitution after TCRalphabeta/CD19-depleted allogeneic hematopoietic cell transplantation in children using TCR repertoire profiling. Findings and caveats that apply to the study as a whole: In some patients, the high TCRbeta diversity seen at day 60 was put down to recipient T cells and intrathymic progenitors that had survived conditioning. The apparently early recovery of alphabetaT-cell counts about two months after transplant reportedly depended on only several hundred rapidly expanded clones that came from non-depleted graft cells. Over subsequent months, a decline in hyperexpanded clone frequencies was noted, and after one year, T-cell counts and TCRbeta diversity were mostly ascribed to newly produced T cells.

CDR1 and CDR2, per the germline V gene (reference sequence), are LGHDT and YNNKEL. V loses 5 bases, J loses 1 base, and the germline ends lie 19 bases apart. Spanning cysteine to phenylalanine, the CDR3 consists of 17 amino acids. Only CDR3 DNA remains: 51 bases, in frame from the first base. This clonotype has just a few counts. Its antigen is not yet known. No much larger clonotype is one base removed from it; base qualities were not supplied. Library prep was done by PCR. The reads were generated on an Illumina HiSeq 2500. Molecular barcoding was employed in the preparation of TCR libraries, with unique molecular identifiers being used to normalize TCRbeta repertoire quantification. Through fastp at Q25 and MiXCR, TCRdb rebuilt clones from the public reads, retaining in-frame beta chains. Rows matching on CDR3 protein sequence are summarized as one entry with the most common DNA and genes. Present in this sample are some 100,000 distinct CDR3 sequences, roughly 16% of which were seen just once. In total, the top ten clones hold about 20% of the sample.

According to the study, the label for this sample's treatment or condition signals: allogeneic hematopoietic cell transplantation with graft depleted of TCRalphabeta T cells and CD19 B cells. TCRalphabeta/CD19-depleted allogeneic hematopoietic cell grafts were given to the transplant recipients, all of whom were children. This clonotype was obtained from a male patient aged 2-9 years who had a stem cell transplant for acute lymphoblastic leukemia, so the T cells may come from the graft donor. The rearrangement joined TRBV3-1 to TRBJ2-3, and perhaps TRBD1 as D gene, on 6 matching bases. Source: PBMCs, mostly from graft donor cells, taken 180 days after TCRalphabeta/CD19-depleted stem cell transplant. The DNA reads as follows: TGTGCCAGCAGCAAGAGAGTGGGGACATCAGGCACAGATACGCAGTATTTT. Its protein reads: CASSKRVGTSGTDTQYF.